This T cell receptor beta chain was recorded in a study of identical twins. Study conclusions and caveats: Abundant beta clonotypes from cord blood had fewer insertions, unlike memory repertoires, which showed none.

This clonotype occurred many times. What it binds is not known. TCRdb analysed the 5' RACE reads with MiXCR anew, one entry per CDR3 protein. The repertoire holds 200,000 to 250,000 distinct CDR3 sequences, with about 7% as singletons. This CDR3 has 13 amino acids. Germline V gene data show CDR1 as MNHEY and CDR2 as SVGAGI. Trimming pared 3 bases from V and 11 bases from J, leaving 16 bases between. Only healthy Caucasians were included as donors. These data were also filed under a second study, of yellow fever vaccine responses in identical twins. That source adds: The T cell response to vaccination in identical twins was reportedly partly convergent and partly personalized.

This TCR derives from a woman aged 18-30 years in good health. Input material: memory (CD45RO+) T cells sorted from blood. The chain recombines TRBV6-5 with TRBJ1-1; D is unclear. CDR3 bases: TGTGCCAGCAGTTATAGGTCCTCTATGGGGGCTTTCTTT. This gives the protein CASSYRSSMGAFF.